The sequence of this T cell receptor (beta chain) was determined in a study of T cells after yellow fever vaccination. TCRdb independently ran MiXCR on the 5' RACE reads; one entry per CDR3 protein. Here the sample spans some 99,000 distinct CDR3 sequences, less than 6% being singletons. There are 14 residues in the CDR3. With V trimmed by 4 bases and J by 7 bases, 6 bases remained unmatched. Germline V gene data show CDR1 as SGHDT and CDR2 as YYEEEE. In this sample, this clonotype turned up a few times. The sequence came from a man younger than 35 who received the YFV17D yellow fever vaccine. The sample consisted of CD8+ T cells sorted from PBMCs, taken 10 days after the yellow fever booster vaccination. The chain recombines TRBV5-6 with TRBJ2-2; 8 nucleotides agree with TRBD2. For the CDR3, the DNA is TGTGCCAGCAGCGCGGGGGGCGGTGGCGGGGAGCTGTTTTTT. Its translation is CASSAGGGGGELFF.